This T cell receptor beta chain was retrieved from a study of response to subunit inactivated influenza vaccine (dated 2018 in TCRdb). For the wider study: The study used deep quantitative T cell receptor repertoire profiling to track responses to a trivalent subunit inactivated influenza vaccine.

The study at large found these results: It was suggested by the authors that each seasonal influenza vaccination may recruit only a limited number of new T cells.

The method was RT-PCR. Sequencer: Illumina HiSeq 2500. TCRdb itself trimmed the public reads at Q25 with fastp, ran MiXCR and retained productive beta chains. Under each unique CDR3 protein, matching rows form one entry showing the most common genes and DNA. Here the sample has around 790,000 distinct CDR3 sequences; about 20% occur a single time. Jointly, the top ten make up roughly 10% of the sample. The sample holds a few counts of this clonotype. Its recognized antigen is unknown. The sample holds no much larger clone one base away, and base qualities are not on file. This sample comprised PBMCs from blood, obtained more than 4 days after vaccination. The receptor comes from a man between 50 and 59 years old who received an inactivated influenza vaccine. Donor details come from another sample of the same person, matched by shared clones.

The DNA sequence is TGCGCCAGCAGCCCTCATACAGGGGGGTCAGAGACCCAGTACTTC. Translated, it reads CASSPHTGGSETQYF. This chain is built from TRBV4-1 and TRBJ2-5; TRBD1 lines up with 8 middle nucleotides. Reading from cysteine to phenylalanine, the CDR3 counts 15 amino acids. Solely the CDR3 DNA is kept, with 45 bases framed from the first base. Trimming removed 4 bases from V and 4 bases from J; the gene matches leave 8 bases unexplained. The CDR1 and CDR2 encoded by the germline V gene are MGHRA and YSYEKL.